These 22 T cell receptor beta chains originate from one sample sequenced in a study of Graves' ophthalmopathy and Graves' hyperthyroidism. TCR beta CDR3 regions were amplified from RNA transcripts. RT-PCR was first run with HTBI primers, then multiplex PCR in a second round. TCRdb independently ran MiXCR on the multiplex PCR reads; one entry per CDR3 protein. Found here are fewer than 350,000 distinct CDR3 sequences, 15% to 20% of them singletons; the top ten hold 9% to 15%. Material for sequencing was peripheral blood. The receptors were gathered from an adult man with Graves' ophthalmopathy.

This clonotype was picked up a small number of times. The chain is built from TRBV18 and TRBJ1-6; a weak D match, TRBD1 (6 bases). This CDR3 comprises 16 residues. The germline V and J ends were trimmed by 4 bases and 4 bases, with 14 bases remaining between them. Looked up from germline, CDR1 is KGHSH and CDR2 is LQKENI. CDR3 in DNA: TGTGCCAGCTCACGAACAGGGACGGGATATAATTCACCCCTCCACTTT. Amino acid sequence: CASSRTGTGYNSPLHF.

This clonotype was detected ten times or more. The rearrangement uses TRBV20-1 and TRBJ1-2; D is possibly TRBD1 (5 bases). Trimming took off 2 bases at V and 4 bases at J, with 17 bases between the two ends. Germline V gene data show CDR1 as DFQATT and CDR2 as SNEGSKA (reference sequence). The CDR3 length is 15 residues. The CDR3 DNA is TGCAGTGCTAGATCTAGGGACTGGGGAAGCTATGGCTACACCTTC. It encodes CSARSRDWGSYGYTF.

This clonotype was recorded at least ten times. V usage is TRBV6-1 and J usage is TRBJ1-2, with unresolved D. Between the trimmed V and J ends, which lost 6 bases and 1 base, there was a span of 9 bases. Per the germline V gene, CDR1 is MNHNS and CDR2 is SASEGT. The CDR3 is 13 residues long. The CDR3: CASRPPLNYGYTF. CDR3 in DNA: TGTGCCAGCAGGCCCCCACTTAACTATGGCTACACCTTC.

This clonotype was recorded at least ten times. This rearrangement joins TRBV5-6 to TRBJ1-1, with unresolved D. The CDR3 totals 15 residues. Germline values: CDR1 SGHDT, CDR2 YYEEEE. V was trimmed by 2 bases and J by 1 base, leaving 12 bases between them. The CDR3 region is CASSLIGVGNTEAFF. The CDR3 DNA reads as TGTGCCAGCAGCTTAATCGGCGTAGGGAACACTGAAGCTTTCTTT.

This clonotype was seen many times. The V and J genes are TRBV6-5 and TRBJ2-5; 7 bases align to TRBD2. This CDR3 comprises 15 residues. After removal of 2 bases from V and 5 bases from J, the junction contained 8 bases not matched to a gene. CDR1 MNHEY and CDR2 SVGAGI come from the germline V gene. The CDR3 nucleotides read TGTGCCAGCAGTTACAAACTAGCGAGTCCGGAGACCCAGTACTTC. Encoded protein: CASSYKLASPETQYF.

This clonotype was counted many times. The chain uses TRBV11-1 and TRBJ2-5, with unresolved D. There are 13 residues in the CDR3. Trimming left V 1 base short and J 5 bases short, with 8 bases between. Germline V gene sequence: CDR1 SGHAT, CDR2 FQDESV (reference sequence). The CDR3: CASSLVYEETQYF. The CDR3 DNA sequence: TGTGCCAGCAGCTTAGTGTATGAGGAGACCCAGTACTTC.

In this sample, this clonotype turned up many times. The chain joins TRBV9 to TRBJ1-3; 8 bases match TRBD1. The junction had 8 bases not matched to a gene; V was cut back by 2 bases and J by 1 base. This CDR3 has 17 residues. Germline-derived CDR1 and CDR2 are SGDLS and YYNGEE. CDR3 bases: TGTGCCAGCAGCGTCGAGCTCCAGGGGGCATCTGGAAACACCATATATTTT. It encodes CASSVELQGASGNTIYF.

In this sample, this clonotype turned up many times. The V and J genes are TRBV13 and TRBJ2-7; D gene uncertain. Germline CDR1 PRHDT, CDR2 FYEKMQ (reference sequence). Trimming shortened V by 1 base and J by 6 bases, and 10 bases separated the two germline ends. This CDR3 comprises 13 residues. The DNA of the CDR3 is TGTGCCAGCAGCTTAGTCTATCAAGGCGAGCAGTACTTC. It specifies CASSLVYQGEQYF.

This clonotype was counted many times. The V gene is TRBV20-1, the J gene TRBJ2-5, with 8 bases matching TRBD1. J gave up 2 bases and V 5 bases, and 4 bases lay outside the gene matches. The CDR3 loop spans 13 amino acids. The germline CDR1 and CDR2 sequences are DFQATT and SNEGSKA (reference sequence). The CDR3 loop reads CSAGRTGQETQYF. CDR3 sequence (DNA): TGCAGTGCTGGGAGGACAGGGCAAGAGACCCAGTACTTC.

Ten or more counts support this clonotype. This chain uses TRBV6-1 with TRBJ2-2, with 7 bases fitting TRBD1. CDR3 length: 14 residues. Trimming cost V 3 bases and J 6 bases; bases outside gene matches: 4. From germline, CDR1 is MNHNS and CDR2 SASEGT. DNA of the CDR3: TGTGCCAGCAGTGAGGGACAGACACCCGGGGAGCTGTTTTTT. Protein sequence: CASSEGQTPGELFF.

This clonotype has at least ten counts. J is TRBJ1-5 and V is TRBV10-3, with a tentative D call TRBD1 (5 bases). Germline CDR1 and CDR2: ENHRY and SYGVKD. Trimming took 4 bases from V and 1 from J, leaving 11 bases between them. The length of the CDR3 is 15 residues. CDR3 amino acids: CAISAGVESNQPQHF. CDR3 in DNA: TGTGCCATCAGTGCGGGGGTTGAAAGCAATCAGCCCCAGCATTTT.

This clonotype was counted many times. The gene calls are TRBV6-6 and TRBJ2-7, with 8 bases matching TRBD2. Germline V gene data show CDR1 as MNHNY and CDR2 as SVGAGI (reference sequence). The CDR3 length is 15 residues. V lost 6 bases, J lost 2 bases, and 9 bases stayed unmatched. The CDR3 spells CASSSVRGGAYEQYF. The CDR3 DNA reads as TGTGCCAGCAGCTCCGTTCGGGGGGGGGCCTACGAGCAGTACTTC.

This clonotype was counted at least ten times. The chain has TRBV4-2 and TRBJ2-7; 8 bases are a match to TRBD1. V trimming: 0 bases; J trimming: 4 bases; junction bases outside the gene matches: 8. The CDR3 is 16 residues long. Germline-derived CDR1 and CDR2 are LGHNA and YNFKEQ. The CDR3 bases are TGTGCCAGCAGCCAAGATCAAGGGACAGGAGAGTACGAGCAGTACTTC. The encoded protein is CASSQDQGTGEYEQYF.

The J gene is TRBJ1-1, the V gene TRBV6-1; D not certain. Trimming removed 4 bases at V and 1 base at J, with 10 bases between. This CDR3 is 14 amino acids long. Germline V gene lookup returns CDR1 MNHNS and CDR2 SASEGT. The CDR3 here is CASSGLGRNTEAFF. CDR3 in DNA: TGTGCCAGCAGTGGGTTAGGGAGGAACACTGAAGCTTTCTTT.

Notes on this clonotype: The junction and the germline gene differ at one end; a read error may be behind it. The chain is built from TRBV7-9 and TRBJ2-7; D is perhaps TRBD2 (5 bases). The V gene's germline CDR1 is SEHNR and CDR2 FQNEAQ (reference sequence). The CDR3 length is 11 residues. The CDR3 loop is CAISPDYEQSF. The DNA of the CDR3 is TGTGCCATCAGCCCAGACTACGAGCAGTCCTTC.

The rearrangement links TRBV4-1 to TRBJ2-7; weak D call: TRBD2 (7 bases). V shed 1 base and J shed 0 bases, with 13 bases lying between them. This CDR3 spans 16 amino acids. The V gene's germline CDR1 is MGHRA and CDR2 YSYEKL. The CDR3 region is CASSQGLRGGSYEQYF. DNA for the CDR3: TGCGCCAGCAGCCAAGGGTTGAGGGGGGGCTCCTACGAGCAGTACTTC.

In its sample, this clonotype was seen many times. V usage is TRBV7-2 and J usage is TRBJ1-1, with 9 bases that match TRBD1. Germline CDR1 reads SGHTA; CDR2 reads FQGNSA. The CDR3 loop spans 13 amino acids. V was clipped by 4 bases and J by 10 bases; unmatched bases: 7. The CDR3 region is CASSSQDRGTAFF. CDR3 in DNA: TGTGCCAGCAGCTCCCAGGACAGGGGAACAGCTTTCTTT.

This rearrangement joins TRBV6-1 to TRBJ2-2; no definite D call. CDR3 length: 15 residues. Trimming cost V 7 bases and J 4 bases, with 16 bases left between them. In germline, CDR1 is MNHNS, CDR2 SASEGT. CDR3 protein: CASTRSDFGTGELFF. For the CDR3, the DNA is TGTGCCAGCACCCGTAGTGATTTTGGCACCGGGGAGCTGTTTTTT.

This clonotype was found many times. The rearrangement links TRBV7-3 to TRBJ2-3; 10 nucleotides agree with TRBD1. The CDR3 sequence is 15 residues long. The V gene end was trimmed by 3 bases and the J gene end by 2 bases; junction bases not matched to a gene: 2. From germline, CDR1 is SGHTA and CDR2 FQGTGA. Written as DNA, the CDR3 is TGTGCCAGCAGCTTGGGACAGGGGCTCACAGATACGCAGTATTTT. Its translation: CASSLGQGLTDTQYF. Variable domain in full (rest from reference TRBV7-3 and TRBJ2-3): GAGVSQTPSNKVTEKGKYVELRCDPISGHTALYWYRQSLGQGPEFLIYFQGTGAADDSGLPNDRFFAVRPEGSVSTLKIQRTERGDSAVYLCASSLGQGLTDTQYFGPGTRLTVL.

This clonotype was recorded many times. DNA of the CDR3: TGTGCCAGCAGCTGGGAGGGGGCGATGGTCACTGAAGCTTTCTTT. Its protein product is CASSWEGAMVTEAFF. The chain joins TRBV11-2 to TRBJ1-1; TRBD1 matches 7 bases. The germline V gene has CDR1 SGHAT and CDR2 FQNNGV. The CDR3 has 15 residues. V trimming: 4 bases; J trimming: 4 bases; junction bases outside the gene matches: 9.

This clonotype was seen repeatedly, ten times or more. In DNA form, the CDR3 reads TGTGCCAGTAGTCCCGGGACTAGCGGGAGTGGGAGGTCCTACAATGAGCAGTTCTTC. Amino acid sequence: CASSPGTSGSGRSYNEQFF. V and J are TRBV19 and TRBJ2-1, with 14 bases aligning to TRBD2. Germline V gene lookup returns CDR1 LNHDA and CDR2 SQIVND (reference sequence). V lost 5 bases and J lost 1; bases outside the gene matches: 10. This CDR3 is 19 amino acids long.

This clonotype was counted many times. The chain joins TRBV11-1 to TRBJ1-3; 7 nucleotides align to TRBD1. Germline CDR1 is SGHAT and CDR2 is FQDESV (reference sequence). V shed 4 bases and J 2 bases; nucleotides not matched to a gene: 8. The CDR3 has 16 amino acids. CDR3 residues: CASSSPLGQAGNTIYF. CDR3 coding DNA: TGTGCCAGCAGCTCTCCTCTCGGACAGGCTGGAAACACCATATATTTT.